The 16 T cell receptor beta chains given below trace back to one sample, sequenced in a study of response to subunit inactivated influenza vaccine. MiXCR, applied by TCRdb to the RT-PCR reads, yields one record per CDR3 protein. The sample holds over 150,000 distinct CDR3 sequences, nearly 9.5% seen once. The specimen was non-naive T cells sorted from PBMCs, collected on the day of vaccination. Receptors were obtained from a man aged 50-60 years who received an inactivated influenza vaccine.

Many counts were recorded for this clonotype. The V and J genes are TRBV6-1 and TRBJ2-4; 16 nucleotides match TRBD2. The CDR3 contains 17 residues. The trim removed 6 bases at V and 5 bases at J, leaving 7 bases unmatched. CDR1 and CDR2 (germline): MNHNS, SASEGT. The CDR3 DNA is TGTGCCAGCAGCTCCGGGACTAGCGGGGGGGCCCAAAACATTCAGTACTTC. It encodes CASSSGTSGGAQNIQYF.

This clonotype was recorded many times. The chain couples TRBV12-3 or TRBV12-4 to TRBJ2-5; D is unresolved. The V and J ends lost 8 bases and 2 bases respectively, with 12 bases between them. The CDR3 covers 13 residues. The CDR3 region is CASRANVQETQYF. As DNA, the CDR3 is TGTGCCAGCCGAGCAAACGTACAAGAGACCCAGTACTTC.

This clonotype was detected only a few times. The chain combines TRBV5-5 with TRBJ2-2; 9 bases map to TRBD1. The CDR3 loop spans 16 amino acids. Germline CDR1 is SGHKS and CDR2 is YYEKEE (reference sequence). V was pared by 0 bases and J by 3 bases, with 3 bases of the junction left unmatched. CDR3 DNA: TGTGCCAGCAGCTTGGGGGGGACAGGGTACACCGGGGAGCTGTTTTTT. This codes for CASSLGGTGYTGELFF.

J is TRBJ2-5 and V is TRBV29-1, with a possible D match to TRBD1 (6 bases). V lost 4 bases, J lost 5 bases, and 26 bases lay in between. CDR1 SQVTM and CDR2 ANQGSEA come from the germline V gene. The CDR3 length is 17 residues. The CDR3 here is CSVGTSNRELSKETQYF. CDR3 coding DNA: TGCAGCGTTGGAACTTCAAACAGGGAACTAAGTAAGGAGACCCAGTACTTC.

This clonotype appeared many times. This chain links TRBV7-9 with TRBJ1-5, with D possibly being TRBD1 (5 bases). Germline assignment: CDR1 SEHNR and CDR2 FQNEAQ (reference sequence). Trimming took 3 bases from V and 1 from J, leaving 10 bases between them. CDR3 length: 15 residues. The CDR3 DNA reads as TGTGCCAGCAGCTTTGGGACCGTGAGCAATCAGCCCCAGCATTTT. It encodes CASSFGTVSNQPQHF.

This rearrangement joins TRBV5-1 to TRBJ2-3; D gene ambiguous. The CDR3 is 14 amino acids. Germline values: CDR1 SGHRS, CDR2 YFSETQ. Trimming stripped 4 bases from V and 4 bases from J, with 13 bases between. The CDR3 nucleotides are TGCGCCAGCAGCGGATCAACACCCGCAGATACGCAGTATTTT. It yields the protein CASSGSTPADTQYF.

The chain links TRBV3-1 to TRBJ1-1; no clear D gene. Germline-derived CDR1 and CDR2 are LGHDT and YNNKEL (reference sequence). Trimming removed 0 bases from V and 4 bases from J, with 15 bases in between. The CDR3 covers 16 residues. CDR3 DNA: TGTGCCAGCAGCCAAGATATACGGGTGGAAGGCACTGAAGCTTTCTTT. Its translation: CASSQDIRVEGTEAFF.

V gene TRBV19 combines with J gene TRBJ2-1, with 9 bases matching TRBD2. Germline CDR1 reads LNHDA; CDR2 reads SQIVND (reference sequence). The CDR3 length is 14 residues. V shed 4 bases and J 5 bases; nucleotides not matched to a gene: 3. Written as DNA, the CDR3 is TGTGCCAGTAGTACCCTAGCGGGGCACAATGAGCAGTTCTTC. It codes for CASSTLAGHNEQFF.

The V gene is TRBV6-1, the J gene TRBJ2-5; D remains ambiguous. CDR1 is MNHNS, CDR2 SASEGT, per germline. V shed 2 bases and J shed 4 bases, with 11 bases lying between them. The CDR3 is made up of 14 amino acids. CDR3 coding DNA: TGTGCCAGCAGTGAAACTTCCGGCGCAGAGACCCAGTACTTC. Amino acids: CASSETSGAETQYF.

The gene calls are TRBV5-6 and TRBJ2-1, with TRBD2 matching 9 bases. V was clipped by 0 bases and J by 10 bases; unmatched bases: 8. Germline loops: CDR1 SGHDT, CDR2 YYEEEE. The length of the CDR3 is 15 residues. Here the CDR3 DNA reads TGTGCCAGCAGCTTGGCTAGCGGGGCCCAGGGGGAGCAGTTCTTC. Translation: CASSLASGAQGEQFF.

This clonotype turned up a few times. J is TRBJ1-2 and V is TRBV6-5; a possible D gene is TRBD1 (6 bases). This CDR3 is 13 amino acids long. Germline lookup yields CDR1 MNHEY and CDR2 SVGAGI. V dropped 2 bases and J dropped 8 bases, with 12 bases sitting between them. Here the CDR3 reads CASSYRPGGGYTF. The CDR3 bases are TGTGCCAGCAGTTACCGACCCGGGGGCGGCTACACCTTC.

This clonotype was counted at least ten times. The chain recombines TRBV28 with TRBJ1-1, with 7 positions matching TRBD1. This CDR3 has 17 residues. V was clipped by 1 base and J by 0 bases; unmatched bases: 8. The germline CDR1 and CDR2 sequences are MDHEN and SYDVKM. In nucleotides, the CDR3 is TGTGCCAGCAGTTTATTAGGCAGGGGGAGGATGAACACTGAAGCTTTCTTT. It encodes CASSLLGRGRMNTEAFF.

This chain connects TRBV9 to TRBJ2-2, with D perhaps matching TRBD2 (5 bases). The V gene lost 4 bases and the J gene lost 2 bases, with 18 bases spanning the gap. The CDR3 has 17 residues. Germline V gene sequence: CDR1 SGDLS, CDR2 YYNGEE. For the CDR3, the DNA is TGTGCCAGCAGCCCCGTCCTTGGTAGCGCAAACACCGGGGAGCTGTTTTTT. Translated: CASSPVLGSANTGELFF.

This clonotype was counted at least ten times. The J gene is TRBJ1-5, the V gene TRBV19; no clear D gene. V dropped 3 bases and J dropped 9 bases, with 12 bases sitting between them. The CDR3 covers 13 residues. Per the germline V gene, CDR1 is LNHDA and CDR2 is SQIVND (reference sequence). CDR3 nucleotide sequence: TGTGCCAGTAGTATTGGGGTAGGAGGGCCCCAGCATTTT. Translated: CASSIGVGGPQHF.

The CDR3 nucleotides read TGCAGTGCTAGATCAGTCTGGAGTGGGGGGGACGCCAATGAGCAGTTCTTC. Its protein is CSARSVWSGGDANEQFF. V gene TRBV20-1 combines with J gene TRBJ2-1; TRBD2 agrees at 7 bases. Unmatched junction bases numbered 16, after V lost 2 bases and J lost 6 bases. Per the germline V gene, CDR1 is DFQATT and CDR2 is SNEGSKA (reference sequence). The CDR3 is made up of 17 amino acids.

This clonotype has just a few counts. V usage is TRBV5-4 and J usage is TRBJ2-5; D possibly corresponds to TRBD1 (5 bases). CDR1 and CDR2 from the germline V gene are SGHNT and YYREEE (reference sequence). The CDR3 totals 15 residues. V was clipped by 0 bases and J by 1 base, with 10 bases between them. CDR3 sequence: CASSLDQGSQETQYF. CDR3 nucleotide sequence: TGTGCCAGCAGCTTGGATCAGGGTTCCCAAGAGACCCAGTACTTC.